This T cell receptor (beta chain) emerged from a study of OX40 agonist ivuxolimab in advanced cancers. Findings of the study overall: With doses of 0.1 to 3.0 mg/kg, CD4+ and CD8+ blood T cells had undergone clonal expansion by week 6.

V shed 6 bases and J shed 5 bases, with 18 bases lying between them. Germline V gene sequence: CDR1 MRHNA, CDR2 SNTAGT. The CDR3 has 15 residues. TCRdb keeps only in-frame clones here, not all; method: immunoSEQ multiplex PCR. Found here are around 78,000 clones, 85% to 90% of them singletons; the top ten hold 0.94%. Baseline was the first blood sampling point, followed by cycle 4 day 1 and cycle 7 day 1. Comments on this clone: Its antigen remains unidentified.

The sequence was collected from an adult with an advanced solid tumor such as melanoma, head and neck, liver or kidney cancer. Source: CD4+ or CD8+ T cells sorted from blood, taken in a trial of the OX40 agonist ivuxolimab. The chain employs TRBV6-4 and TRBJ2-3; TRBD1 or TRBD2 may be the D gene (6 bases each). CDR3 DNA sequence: TGTGCCAGCAGCCCCATGGGGGGCGATATAGATACGCAGTATTTT. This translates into CASSPMGGDIDTQYF.